Listed below are T cell receptor beta chains from one sample, sequenced in a study of T cells in localized non-small cell lung cancer. Clones were sequenced by immunoSEQ multiplex PCR, and TCRdb holds only the in-frame ones, with some missing. The table records 43,000 or so clones, 90% to 95% of them present only once. This material consisted of PBMCs, taken before any cancer treatment. All receptors come from a woman aged 40-69 years with stage II lung adenocarcinoma. Both conserved end residues are part of each CDR3. Each record gives: CDR3 length, V gene, J gene, CDR3 protein.

CDR3 length: 13; V gene: TRBV6-5; J gene: TRBJ1-1; CDR3 protein: CASKEGLNTEAFF
CDR3 length: 18; V gene: TRBV7-8; J gene: TRBJ1-1; CDR3 protein: CASSNLYRTGSPNTEAFF
CDR3 length: 14; V gene: TRBV18; J gene: TRBJ2-5; CDR3 protein: CASSRYSQGETQYF
CDR3 length: 15; V gene: TRBV7-9; J gene: TRBJ2-5; CDR3 protein: CASSLEAGGRETQYF
CDR3 length: 12; V gene: TRBV18; J gene: TRBJ1-1; CDR3 protein: CASSGDRASAFF
CDR3 length: 12; V gene: TRBV28; J gene: TRBJ2-3; CDR3 protein: CASSSYLDTQYF
CDR3 length: 15; V gene: TRBV6-5; J gene: TRBJ1-6; CDR3 protein: CASSYSTQAHSPLHF
CDR3 length: 14; V gene: TRBV6-1; J gene: TRBJ2-5; CDR3 protein: CASSEGGRRETQYF
CDR3 length: 11; V gene: TRBV10-1; J gene: TRBJ2-1; CDR3 protein: CASSAYNEQFF
CDR3 length: 13; V gene: TRBV28; J gene: TRBJ1-2; CDR3 protein: CASSFGQGYGYTF